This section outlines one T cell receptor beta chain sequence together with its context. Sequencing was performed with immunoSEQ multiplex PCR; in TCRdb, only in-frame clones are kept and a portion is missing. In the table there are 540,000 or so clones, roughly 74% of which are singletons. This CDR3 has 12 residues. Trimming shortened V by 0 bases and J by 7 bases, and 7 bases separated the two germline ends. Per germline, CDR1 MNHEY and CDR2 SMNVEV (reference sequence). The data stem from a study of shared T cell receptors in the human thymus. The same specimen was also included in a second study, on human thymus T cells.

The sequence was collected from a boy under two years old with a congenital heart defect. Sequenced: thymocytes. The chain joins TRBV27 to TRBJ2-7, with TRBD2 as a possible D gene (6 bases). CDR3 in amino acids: CASSLSGREQYF. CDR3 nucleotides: TGTGCCAGCAGTTTATCAGGGAGGGAGCAGTACTTC.